Sequencing of this TCR beta chain was carried out in a study of response to subunit inactivated influenza vaccine. Germline V lookup: CDR1 LGHNA, CDR2 YNFKEQ. The CDR3 is made up of 14 amino acids. Trimming stripped 0 bases from V and 3 bases from J, with 8 bases between. TCRdb re-analysed the RT-PCR reads in MiXCR, keeping a single row per CDR3 protein. The table includes hundreds of thousands of distinct CDR3 sequences, 15% to 18% detected once. This clonotype was seen more than once but under ten times. This clonotype was obtained from a man aged 45 to 65 who received an inactivated influenza vaccine. The chain has TRBV4-2 and TRBJ1-2; no clear D gene. The sequenced sample was PBMCs from blood, obtained 12 days after vaccination. The CDR3 spells CASSQEASDYGYTF. CDR3 coding DNA: TGTGCCAGCAGCCAAGAGGCGTCGGACTATGGCTACACCTTC.